What follows are 16 T cell receptor beta chains derived from one specimen sequenced in a study of blood T cell repertoires in COVID-19. The repertoire was sequenced with immunoSEQ multiplex PCR; TCRdb's copy has only in-frame clones and lacks some. The sample holds 200,000 or so clones, 84% seen once. Specimen: PBMCs or T cells enriched from blood (not recorded which). These receptors were taken from a man in his fifties or sixties who had recovered from COVID-19.

This chain uses TRBV18 with TRBJ1-1; TRBD1 matches 8 bases. Trimming removed 4 bases from V and 5 bases from J; junction bases left unmatched: 9. This CDR3 contains 15 residues. Germline CDR1 reads KGHSH; CDR2 reads LQKENI. The chain's CDR3 is CASSRGRGLGTEAFF. The CDR3 coding sequence is TGTGCCAGCTCACGGGGCAGGGGGCTTGGTACTGAAGCTTTCTTT.

V and J are TRBV27 and TRBJ2-5, with TRBD1 as a possible D gene (5 bases). Trimming pared 6 bases from V and 4 bases from J, leaving 15 bases between. The CDR3 is made up of 14 amino acids. CDR1 is MNHEY and CDR2 is SMNVEV in the germline V gene (reference sequence). For the CDR3, the DNA is TGTGCCAGCAGCCCAAGAAGGGGTAGAGAGACCCAGTACTTC. It codes for CASSPRRGRETQYF.

This sequence joins TRBV4-3 and TRBJ2-2, with 9 bases fitting TRBD2. The germline V gene encodes CDR1 LGHNA and CDR2 YSLEER. With V trimmed by 3 bases and J by 2 bases, 7 bases remained unmatched. This CDR3 region has 17 residues. The CDR3 DNA sequence: TGCGCCAGCAGCCAGTTCTTAGCGGGGGATAACACCGGGGAGCTGTTTTTT. Protein product: CASSQFLAGDNTGELFF.

The V gene is TRBV30, the J gene TRBJ1-5; 10 positions agree with TRBD1. Trimming took 1 base from V and 2 from J; bases not matched to a gene: 5. CDR1 GTSNPN and CDR2 SVGIG come from the germline V gene (reference sequence). The CDR3 consists of 16 residues. The CDR3 sequence is CAWSEGDRGRNQPQHF. DNA of the CDR3: TGTGCCTGGAGTGAGGGGGACAGGGGACGCAATCAGCCCCAGCATTTT.

This clone appeared once. The rearrangement uses TRBV19 and TRBJ1-6, with TRBD1 matching over 7 bases. Trimming removed 4 bases from V and 7 bases from J; junction bases left unmatched: 4. There are 14 residues in the CDR3. Germline CDR1 is LNHDA and CDR2 is SQIVND (reference sequence). The DNA for the CDR3 is TGTGCCAGTAGTACCGGGACAGACAATTCACCCCTCCACTTT. It translates to CASSTGTDNSPLHF.

The gene calls are TRBV9 and TRBJ2-1; a possible D gene is TRBD1 (6 bases). V was cut by 0 bases and J by 1 base, with 11 bases left in between. Germline loops: CDR1 SGDLS, CDR2 YYNGEE. The CDR3 has 16 amino acids. The CDR3 DNA reads TGTGCCAGCAGCGTAGGTAGAGGGGGTTCCTACAATGAGCAGTTCTTC. Its translation is CASSVGRGGSYNEQFF.

V is TRBV5-1 and J is TRBJ1-1; D unclear. With 2 bases removed from V and 3 bases from J, the gap between germline ends came to 8 bases. The CDR3 has 13 amino acids. Germline assignment: CDR1 SGHRS and CDR2 YFSETQ. The CDR3 reads CASSLNKDTEAFF. CDR3 in DNA: TGCGCCAGCAGCTTAAACAAAGACACTGAAGCTTTCTTT.

The rearrangement links TRBV5-6 to TRBJ2-7, with D unclear. Germline V gene sequence: CDR1 SGHDT, CDR2 YYEEEE. CDR3 length: 14 residues. Trimming removed 4 bases at V and 6 bases at J, with 17 bases between. The CDR3 DNA reads TGTGCCAGCAGCGATTTTTCTGCCTCTAGCGAGCAGTACTTC. It yields the protein CASSDFSASSEQYF.

About this clone: At the DNA level, this CDR3 is encoded by other sequences in the same sample as well. This rearrangement joins TRBV29-1 to TRBJ1-5; D gene ambiguous. CDR1 SQVTM and CDR2 ANQGSEA come from the germline V gene. V was pared by 4 bases and J by 6 bases, with 10 bases between. The CDR3 contains 12 residues. The CDR3 is CSVGGGSQPQHF. DNA for the CDR3: TGCAGCGTTGGCGGAGGTAGTCAGCCCCAGCATTTT.

This clone was counted a single time. The chain recombines TRBV5-1 with TRBJ2-1; D is undetermined. Deletions cut 3 bases from V and 8 bases from J, with 9 bases between. This CDR3 contains 12 residues. CDR1 is SGHRS, CDR2 YFSETQ, per germline. This CDR3 is CASSSRVDEQFF. CDR3 bases: TGCGCCAGCAGCTCACGGGTCGATGAGCAGTTCTTC.

This chain links TRBV19 with TRBJ2-7; 9 positions agree with TRBD1. Looked up from germline, CDR1 is LNHDA and CDR2 is SQIVND (reference sequence). J was trimmed by 4 bases and V by 6 bases; bases with no gene match: 4. CDR3 length: 13 amino acids. The chain's CDR3 is CASSRDRAYEQYF. CDR3 nucleotides: TGTGCCAGTAGCCGGGACAGGGCATACGAGCAGTACTTC.

CDR3 region: CASSLEQTNEKLFF. The CDR3, as DNA: TGTGCCAGCAGCTTAGAACAGACTAATGAAAAACTGTTTTTT. The V gene is TRBV7-8, the J gene TRBJ1-4, with D unclear. CDR3 size: 14 residues. Trimming left V 1 base short and J 2 bases short, with 5 bases between. Germline loops: CDR1 SGHVS, CDR2 FQNEAQ.

CDR3 bases: TGTGCCAGCAGTCGGGGACAGGGGGGATCCTATGGCTACACCTTC. Protein sequence: CASSRGQGGSYGYTF. The rearrangement links TRBV6-5 to TRBJ1-2; 11 nucleotides agree with TRBD1. Germline V CDR1 and CDR2: MNHEY, SVGAGI. The CDR3 totals 15 residues. V was pared by 5 bases and J by 4 bases, with 6 bases of the junction left unmatched.

The table lists this clone with a count of one. The genes are TRBV5-1 and TRBJ2-3; 9 bases match TRBD2. Germline V gives CDR1 SGHRS, CDR2 YFSETQ. V lost 2 bases and J lost 4; bases outside the gene matches: 8. The CDR3 is made up of 16 amino acids. CDR3 DNA sequence: TGCGCCAGCAGCTTCGCCCCTAGCGGGGCGCCAGATACGCAGTATTTT. Translation gives CASSFAPSGAPDTQYF.

The J gene is TRBJ1-2, the V gene TRBV30; 7 bases map to TRBD1. The V gene's germline CDR1 is GTSNPN and CDR2 SVGIG (reference sequence). With V trimmed by 3 bases and J by 10 bases, 5 bases remained unmatched. This CDR3 region has 11 residues. CDR3 nucleotide sequence: TGTGCCTGGAGATCCGGGACAGTCTACACCTTC. It translates to CAWRSGTVYTF.

This clone was seen once. V usage is TRBV19 and J usage is TRBJ1-1, with D possibly TRBD1 on 6 matching bases. Deletions cut 7 bases from V and 6 bases from J, with 18 bases between. CDR3 size: 14 residues. Germline CDR1 and CDR2: LNHDA and SQIVND (reference sequence). The CDR3, as DNA: TGTGCCAGTATTTCGTTAACAGGGTATGCTGAAGCTTTCTTT. It encodes CASISLTGYAEAFF.